The sequence of this TCR beta chain was determined in a study of post-analysis software for immune sequencing data. Overall study: Both relapsing-remitting and secondary progressive multiple sclerosis featured among the disease courses, as did progressive-relapsing multiple sclerosis.

Whole-study findings and limits: Multiple sclerosis was associated with a significant reduction in normalized Chao1 diversity relative to controls. Among 5 or 6 TRBV segments more frequent in patients than controls were TRBV5-6, TRBV5-1 and TRBV20-1.

TCR beta libraries were prepared from cDNA with unique molecular identifiers. MiXCR, run by TCRdb on the PCR reads, gives a single entry per CDR3 protein. Of hundreds of thousands of distinct CDR3 sequences in the sample, roughly 27% were seen once. The V gene's germline CDR1 is DFQATT and CDR2 SNEGSKA (reference sequence). This CDR3 contains 14 residues. Trimming removed 2 bases from V and 1 base from J, with 10 bases in between. As concerns this clonotype: Its antigen is undetermined.

The sample comprised blood. The chain couples TRBV20-1 to TRBJ2-3; D is uncertain. This receptor was taken from a girl aged 10 to 17 with multiple sclerosis. The CDR3 sequence is CSARQSAGTDTQYF. The CDR3 region has the DNA TGCAGTGCTAGACAGAGCGCTGGCACAGATACGCAGTATTTT.